This TCR beta chain is from a study of OX40 agonist ivuxolimab in advanced cancers. For context, the study as a whole: Ivuxolimab was an agonistic, fully human IgG2 monoclonal antibody directed against OX40 (CD134), a costimulatory receptor. Patients were allowed to have had prior anti-PD-1, anti-PD-L1 or anti-CTLA-4 therapy, and approximately 40% of the dose-escalation patients had previously received checkpoint inhibitors. A male proportion of around 80% and a mean age of roughly 55 years, ranging from 23 to 79, were recorded for the dose-escalation cohort. Intravenous ivuxolimab was administered to patients every 2 weeks at six dose levels: 0.01, 0.1, 0.3, 1.5, 3 and 10 mg/kg. Among the approximately 54 dose-escalation patients, 19 had hepatocellular carcinoma, roughly 15 melanoma, 9 renal cell carcinoma and 9 head and neck cancer. Partial responses occurred in three dose-escalation patients, of whom one had hepatocellular carcinoma and two had cutaneous melanoma. Peripheral TCRbeta sequencing was intended to test whether TCR sequence diversity was altered and clonal T-cell expansion was caused by ivuxolimab. The paper covers the monotherapy dose-escalation part of the phase I ivuxolimab trial, which included N ≈ 57 patients.

Concerning this clone: Its antigen has not been determined. It has no much larger one-base neighbor in the sample; base qualities were not kept.

For sequencing of the TCRbeta CDR3 region, genomic DNA was extracted from the sorted cells. The immunoSEQ Assay was used to sequence the TCRbeta CDR3 regions. TCRdb limited this immuneACCESS table to in-frame rearrangements with V and J called. A share of clones is missing; checked studies link under half to unresolved V genes, and the rest is unexplained. For this sample there are 35,000 to 40,000 clones; more than 70% appear just once. The top ten clonotypes cover about 13% of the sample. The trial excluded patients who had a history of autoimmune disease or who were on systemic immunosuppression. Peripheral blood for TCR sequencing was drawn from every dose cohort at baseline, at cycle 4 day 1 and at cycle 7 day 1. The samples were taken from a phase I, first-in-human, multicenter, open-label dose-escalation trial of ivuxolimab. Adults with locally advanced or metastatic melanoma, renal cell, hepatocellular, or head and neck squamous cell carcinoma were enrolled in the trial. Before TCR sequencing, CD4+ T cells and CD8+ T cells were sorted from peripheral blood as separate populations.

Findings and caveats that apply to the study as a whole: After ivuxolimab, expanded clones were on average more numerous among CD8+ T cells than among CD4+ T cells. Antigen specificity was not determined for the clonally expanded peripheral T cells. At doses of 0.1 to 3.0 mg/kg, clonal expansion of both CD4+ and CD8+ T cells in blood was seen between baseline and week 6. Low levels of normalized T-cell clonal expansion were also shown by some nonresponding patients. In the 0.1-3.0 mg/kg groups, partial responders were among the patients with the lowest normalized peripheral clonal expansion, particularly in CD8+ T cells.

V was cut back by 0 bases and J by 7 bases, leaving a gap of 11 bases between them. CDR1 and CDR2 (SGHDT, YYEEEE) derive from the germline V gene. The CDR3 holds 13 amino acids from the cysteine to the phenylalanine. Just the 39-base CDR3 DNA is kept, in frame starting at base 1. The material was CD4+ or CD8+ T cells sorted from blood, obtained in a trial of the OX40 agonist ivuxolimab. The chain is encoded by TRBV5-6 joined to TRBJ2-7; a confident D gene designation cannot be given. The origin of this receptor is an adult with an advanced solid tumor such as melanoma, head and neck, liver or kidney cancer. The base sequence is TGTGCCAGCAGCTTGGGGGTTTGGGGTGAGCAGTACTTC. Its translation reads: CASSLGVWGEQYF.